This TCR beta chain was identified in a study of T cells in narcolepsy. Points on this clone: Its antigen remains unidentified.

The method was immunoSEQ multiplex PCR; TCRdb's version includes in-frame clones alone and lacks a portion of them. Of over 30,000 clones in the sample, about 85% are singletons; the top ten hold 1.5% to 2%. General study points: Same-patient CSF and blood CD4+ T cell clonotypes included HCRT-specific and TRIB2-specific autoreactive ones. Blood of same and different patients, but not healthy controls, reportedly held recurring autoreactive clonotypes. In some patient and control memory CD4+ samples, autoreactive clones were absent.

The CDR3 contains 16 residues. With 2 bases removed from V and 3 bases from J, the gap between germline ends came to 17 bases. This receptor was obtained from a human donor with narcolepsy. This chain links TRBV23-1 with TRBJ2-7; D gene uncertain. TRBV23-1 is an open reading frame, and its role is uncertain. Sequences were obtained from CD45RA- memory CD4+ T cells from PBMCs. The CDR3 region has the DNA TGCGCCAGCAGTCAAGGGTCGTGGCAGGCCATCTACGAGCAGTACTTC. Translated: CASSQGSWQAIYEQYF.